Listed here are 8 T cell receptor beta chains from one sample, sequenced in a study of post-analysis software for immune sequencing data. Unique molecular identifiers were built into the TCR beta cDNA libraries. TCRdb re-called the PCR reads with MiXCR, one entry per CDR3 protein. The top ten clones hold approximately 7.6% of a sample with 400,000 to 500,000 distinct CDR3 sequences, approximately 42% of them seen once. Study conclusions and caveats: Higher frequency in patients than in controls was seen for roughly 5 TRBV segments, with TRBV5-6, TRBV5-1 and TRBV20-1 among them.

Their specific antigens are unknown. Input material: blood. All receptors derive from a girl aged 2-10 years with multiple sclerosis.

The chain couples TRBV28 to TRBJ2-4; 7 positions agree with TRBD1. TRBJ2-7 explains the end of the DNA better; the J call may be wrong. CDR3 size: 15 residues. Looked up from germline, CDR1 is MDHEN and CDR2 is SYDVKM. CDR3: CASSSRDSWNHEQYF. CDR3 sequence (DNA): TGTGCCAGCAGTTCCCGGGACAGTTGGAACCACGAGCAGTACTTC.

This clonotype appeared once. The genes are TRBV2 and TRBJ2-1; the match to TRBD1 covers 7 bases. Trimming cost V 6 bases and J 6 bases; bases outside gene matches: 8. The CDR3 is 14 residues long. The germline gives CDR1 SNHLY, CDR2 FYNNEI. This CDR3 is CASRATGVGNEQFF. The CDR3 region has the DNA TGTGCCAGCAGGGCCACAGGGGTGGGCAATGAGCAGTTCTTC.

Only a few counts were recorded for this clonotype. CDR3 coding DNA: TGTGCCACCAGCAGAGACGGACAGGGGGTTCGGTATGGCTACACCTTC. Amino acids: CATSRDGQGVRYGYTF. The chain recombines TRBV15 with TRBJ1-2, with 10 bases matching TRBD1. The V gene's germline CDR1 is LNHNV and CDR2 YYDKDF (reference sequence). This CDR3 region has 16 residues. V lost 0 bases and J lost 5; bases outside the gene matches: 6.

The rearrangement joins TRBV9 to TRBJ2-7, with 8 bases identical to TRBD1. Germline CDR1 reads SGDLS; CDR2 reads YYNGEE. V lost 4 bases to trimming and J lost 3 bases; unmatched junction nucleotides: 21. This CDR3 has 19 residues. CDR3 sequence (DNA): TGTGCCAGCAGCCTTCCTAGGCAGGGGGCCCTCCGAAGGGTCTACGAGCAGTACTTC. Encoded protein: CASSLPRQGALRRVYEQYF. Full variable domain (rest looked up from reference TRBV9 and TRBJ2-7): DSGVTQTPKHLITATGQRVTLRCSPRSGDLSVYWYQQSLDQGLQFLIQYYNGEERAKGNILERFSAQQFPDLHSELNLSSLELGDSALYFCASSLPRQGALRRVYEQYFGPGTRLTVT.

The gene calls are TRBV20-1 and TRBJ2-1, with 9 bases matching TRBD2. The CDR3 is 17 residues long. The V segment lost 0 bases and the J segment 1 base; nucleotides outside the gene matches: 7. The germline gives CDR1 DFQATT, CDR2 SNEGSKA (reference sequence). CDR3 region: CSARDFGTSPSYNEQFF. DNA of the CDR3: TGCAGTGCTAGAGATTTCGGGACTAGCCCGTCCTACAATGAGCAGTTCTTC.

J is TRBJ2-6 and V is TRBV11-1, with D uncertain. The CDR3 sequence is 16 residues long. V was trimmed by 1 base and J by 0 bases, leaving 7 bases between them. Germline V gives CDR1 SGHAT, CDR2 FQDESV (reference sequence). The CDR3 DNA sequence: TGTGCCAGCAGCTTAGTTCAGACCTCTGGGGCCAACGTCCTGACTTTC. Residues: CASSLVQTSGANVLTF.

The V gene is TRBV11-2, the J gene TRBJ1-1, with a weak D call TRBD1 (6 bases). Germline values: CDR1 SGHAT, CDR2 FQNNGV. The CDR3 loop spans 12 amino acids. Trimming left V 5 bases short and J 6 bases short, with 10 bases between. The CDR3 nucleotides are TGTGCCAGCAGCCTCGGACAGCCTGAAGCTTTCTTT. Translation: CASSLGQPEAFF.

Only a few counts were recorded for this clonotype. V is TRBV12-3 or TRBV12-4 and J is TRBJ2-1, with TRBD2 matching over 13 bases. V lost 7 bases to trimming and J lost 10 bases; unmatched junction nucleotides: 7. CDR3 length: 14 amino acids. The CDR3 loop is CASTGLAGVREQFF. The CDR3 DNA reads as TGTGCCAGCACCGGACTAGCGGGAGTACGAGAGCAGTTCTTC.